The 31 T cell receptor beta chains below all came from one sample that was sequenced in a study of CD8 T cells in Susac syndrome. With random hexamers, about 0.45 to 1 ug RNA was reverse transcribed. TCRdb passed the immunoSEQ multiplex PCR reads through MiXCR, listing each CDR3 protein once. The sample records around 280,000 distinct CDR3 sequences, around 84% being singletons. Sequenced: CD8+ T cells from PBMCs. These receptor sequences come from a human donor with multiple sclerosis.

DNA of the CDR3: TGTGCCAGCAGTGAATGGAGCGGGGTAAGCTCCTACGAGCAGTACTTC. This translates into CASSEWSGVSSYEQYF. V gene TRBV6-1 combines with J gene TRBJ2-7; 7 bases fit TRBD2. The V gene end was trimmed by 2 bases and the J gene end by 0 bases; junction bases not matched to a gene: 7. The CDR3 sequence is 16 residues long. CDR1 and CDR2 (germline): MNHNS, SASEGT.

The V gene is TRBV30, the J gene TRBJ2-1; D not certain. The CDR3 sequence is 11 residues long. Trimming removed 3 bases from V and 10 bases from J, with 10 bases in between. Germline CDR1 reads GTSNPN; CDR2 reads SVGIG (reference sequence). In DNA, the CDR3 is TGTGCCTGGAGCCTCGGTGGAGAGCAGTTCTTC. The encoded protein is CAWSLGGEQFF.

The chain recombines TRBV7-6 with TRBJ2-7; 8 bases align to TRBD1. CDR3 length: 14 residues. V lost 5 bases to trimming and J lost 3 bases; unmatched junction nucleotides: 6. Germline assignment: CDR1 SGHVS and CDR2 FNYEAQ. CDR3 nucleotides: TGTGCCAGCAGCGCCAGGGGGCGCGACTACGAGCAGTACTTC. It translates to CASSARGRDYEQYF. Together with reference TRBV7-6 and TRBJ2-7, the CDR3 gives the full variable domain: GAGVSQSPRYKVTKRGQDVALRCDPISGHVSLYWYRQALGQGPEFLTYFNYEAQQDKSGLPNDRFSAERPEGSISTLTIQRTEQRDSAMYRCASSARGRDYEQYFGPGTRLTVT.

The rearrangement joins TRBV12-3 or TRBV12-4 to TRBJ1-2; a weak D match, TRBD1 (6 bases). Trimming removed 6 bases from V and 7 bases from J, with 15 bases in between. CDR3 length: 13 residues. This CDR3 is CASRAREGGGYTF. CDR3 in DNA: TGTGCCAGCAGGGCCAGAGAGGGGGGTGGCTACACCTTC.

This clonotype was counted a single time. The V and J genes are TRBV2 and TRBJ2-2, with TRBD1 as a possible D gene (6 bases). The CDR3 is 17 amino acids. Trimming left V 2 bases short and J 0 bases short, with 13 bases between. Germline lookup yields CDR1 SNHLY and CDR2 FYNNEI. The CDR3 coding sequence is TGTGCCAGCAGTGAATTGGACAGCCCCGCGAACACCGGGGAGCTGTTTTTT. The encoded protein is CASSELDSPANTGELFF.

The J gene is TRBJ2-3, the V gene TRBV27, with 9 bases matching TRBD2. There are 16 residues in the CDR3. Germline V gene sequence: CDR1 MNHEY, CDR2 SMNVEV (reference sequence). Trimming at V came to 5 bases and at J to 0 bases, leaving 6 bases not matched to a gene. CDR3 coding DNA: TGTGCCAGCAGTGCCGGGACTAGCCCAAGCACAGATACGCAGTATTTT. Translation: CASSAGTSPSTDTQYF.

This clonotype has a single count. The junction differs from germline at one of its ends, possibly a read error. The rearrangement joins TRBV3-1 to TRBJ2-3; D gene unclear. Germline-derived CDR1 and CDR2 are LGHDT and YNNKEL (reference sequence). The CDR3 contains 13 residues. The CDR3 nucleotides are TGTGCCAGCAGTCAAGGGATCACAGATACGCAGTATTTT. Amino acids: CASSQGITDTQYF.

This clonotype was seen only once. The V gene is TRBV9, the J gene TRBJ2-7, with D unclear. CDR3 length: 13 amino acids. Trimming removed 4 bases from V and 3 bases from J, with 11 bases in between. The germline V gene encodes CDR1 SGDLS and CDR2 YYNGEE. This chain's CDR3 is CASSMDGFYEQYF. The DNA of the CDR3 is TGTGCCAGCAGCATGGACGGTTTCTACGAGCAGTACTTC.

This chain uses TRBV27 with TRBJ2-3, with 8 bases lining up with TRBD2. There are 14 residues in the CDR3. The junction had 5 bases not matched to a gene; V was cut back by 6 bases and J by 3 bases. The germline gives CDR1 MNHEY, CDR2 SMNVEV (reference sequence). This CDR3 is CASRRTSRTDTQYF. DNA for the CDR3: TGTGCCAGCAGGAGGACTAGCAGGACAGATACGCAGTATTTT.

The CDR3 protein is CASSRPQGGRKNEQFF. The CDR3 nucleotides read TGTGCCAGCAGTCGCCCCCAGGGCGGGAGAAAGAATGAGCAGTTCTTC. The J gene is TRBJ2-1, the V gene TRBV6-2 or TRBV6-3; 7 nucleotides agree with TRBD2. The CDR3 spans 16 residues. Germline CDR1 and CDR2: MNHEY and SVGEGT. Trimming removed 5 bases from V and 7 bases from J; junction bases left unmatched: 14.

This chain links TRBV28 with TRBJ2-5; 9 nucleotides line up with TRBD1. The V and J ends lost 6 bases and 5 bases, in that order; junction bases with no gene match: 10. The CDR3 spans 15 residues. Germline V CDR1 and CDR2: MDHEN, SYDVKM. CDR3 DNA sequence: TGTGCCAGCAGGGCGGACAGGGGCCGCCGGGAGACCCAGTACTTC. Translating it yields CASRADRGRRETQYF.

The chain combines TRBV5-1 with TRBJ1-2; D may be TRBD1 (5 bases). Germline loops: CDR1 SGHRS, CDR2 YFSETQ. The CDR3 consists of 15 residues. Trimming took 3 bases from V and 4 from J, leaving 16 bases between them. CDR3 nucleotides: TGCGCCAGCAGCTCCCAAGGGGAGAAGCCCTATGGCTACACCTTC. Translating it yields CASSSQGEKPYGYTF.

The V gene is TRBV29-1, the J gene TRBJ2-3; tentative D call: TRBD1 (6 bases). Germline values: CDR1 SQVTM, CDR2 ANQGSEA. This CDR3 contains 13 residues. V was cut by 6 bases and J by 3 bases, with 13 bases left in between. CDR3: CSVALGQTDTQYF. CDR3 DNA: TGCAGCGTCGCACTGGGACAAACAGATACGCAGTATTTT.

The rearrangement links TRBV11-2 to TRBJ2-1; TRBD2 agrees at 7 bases. Germline V lookup: CDR1 SGHAT, CDR2 FQNNGV. With 3 bases clipped from V and 4 bases from J, the junction kept 6 bases outside the gene matches. CDR3 length equals 15 residues. Here the CDR3 reads CASSLPGLSYNEQFF. For the CDR3, the DNA is TGTGCCAGCAGCTTGCCGGGACTATCTTACAATGAGCAGTTCTTC. The full variable domain, its missing parts supplied by reference TRBV11-2 and TRBJ2-1, is EAGVAQSPRYKIIEKRQSVAFWCNPISGHATLYWYQQILGQGPKLLIQFQNNGVVDDSQLPKDRFSAERLKGVDSTLKIQPAKLEDSAVYLCASSLPGLSYNEQFFGPGTRLTVL.

V gene TRBV12-3 or TRBV12-4 combines with J gene TRBJ2-4; no firm D call. The CDR3 is 12 amino acids. Trimming left V 7 bases short and J 7 bases short, with 11 bases between. The CDR3 sequence: CASTLDRNIQYF. DNA for the CDR3: TGTGCCAGCACCCTCGATAGGAACATTCAGTACTTC.

The chain employs TRBV7-9 and TRBJ2-6, with D unclear. V was cut by 4 bases and J by 7 bases, with 17 bases left in between. This CDR3 has 16 residues. CDR1 is SEHNR and CDR2 is FQNEAQ in the germline V gene (reference sequence). CDR3 loop: CASSSNWASSANVLTF. The DNA of the CDR3 is TGTGCCAGCAGCTCGAACTGGGCGTCAAGCGCCAACGTCCTGACTTTC.

The rearrangement links TRBV20-1 to TRBJ2-1; the D gene is possibly TRBD2 (6 bases). The CDR3 spans 15 residues. The ends were cut back, 1 base at V and 0 bases at J, with 10 bases in the middle. From germline, CDR1 is DFQATT and CDR2 SNEGSKA (reference sequence). The CDR3 sequence is CSARAGGSSYNEQFF. In DNA, the CDR3 is TGCAGTGCTAGAGCCGGAGGGAGCTCCTACAATGAGCAGTTCTTC.

The chain uses TRBV27 and TRBJ2-1; 8 bases agree with TRBD2. The junction had 8 bases not matched to a gene; V was cut back by 1 base and J by 6 bases. This CDR3 has 16 amino acids. In germline, CDR1 is MNHEY, CDR2 SMNVEV (reference sequence). This CDR3 reads CASSLFSAGEGNEQFF. Here the CDR3 DNA reads TGTGCCAGCAGTTTATTTTCAGCGGGAGAGGGCAATGAGCAGTTCTTC.

The chain carries TRBV19 and TRBJ2-2; 9 bases agree with TRBD1. Germline CDR1 is LNHDA and CDR2 is SQIVND (reference sequence). With 10 bases clipped from V and 6 bases from J, the junction kept 9 bases outside the gene matches. CDR3 length: 14 residues. The CDR3 bases are TGTGCCACTCGATGGGACAGGGAAGCCGGGGAGCTGTTTTTT. This sequence encodes CATRWDREAGELFF.

This chain uses TRBV5-1 with TRBJ2-7, with D tentatively TRBD2 (6 bases). The V gene lost 6 bases and the J gene lost 3 bases, with 10 bases spanning the gap. The CDR3 totals 12 residues. Germline CDR1 SGHRS, CDR2 YFSETQ. CDR3 protein: CASTSSVYEQYF. CDR3 DNA: TGCGCCAGCACCTCTAGCGTCTACGAGCAGTACTTC.

The chain joins TRBV25-1 to TRBJ2-7; possible D gene TRBD2, 6 bases. CDR3 length: 18 amino acids. The V gene lost 4 bases and the J gene lost 0 bases, with 22 bases spanning the gap. Per the germline V gene, CDR1 is MGHDK and CDR2 is SYGVNS. Here the CDR3 DNA reads TGTGCCAGCAGTGTTACCCCCTCGGGAGCTATTTACTCCTACGAGCAGTACTTC. This gives the protein CASSVTPSGAIYSYEQYF.

This clonotype has only one observation. This rearrangement joins TRBV4-1 to TRBJ2-3, with TRBD2 as a possible D gene (5 bases). V was cut by 1 base and J by 4 bases, with 6 bases left in between. This CDR3 has 13 amino acids. The germline V gene has CDR1 MGHRA and CDR2 YSYEKL. The CDR3 protein is CASSQASPDTQYF. DNA of the CDR3: TGCGCCAGCAGCCAAGCTAGCCCAGATACGCAGTATTTT.

The chain employs TRBV4-1 and TRBJ2-7; D call uncertain. Germline V CDR1 and CDR2: MGHRA, YSYEKL. The CDR3 is 16 amino acids. V lost 4 bases and J lost 7, with 23 bases in between. This CDR3 reads CASSLVRTRILGEQYF. CDR3 DNA sequence: TGCGCCAGCAGCCTCGTCCGGACCAGGATCCTCGGAGAGCAGTACTTC.

The chain employs TRBV9 and TRBJ2-7, with 9 bases aligning to TRBD1. V lost 3 bases to trimming and J lost 1 base; unmatched junction nucleotides: 5. Germline V gives CDR1 SGDLS, CDR2 YYNGEE. The CDR3 loop spans 15 amino acids. The CDR3 nucleotides are TGTGCCAGCAGCGCCACCGGGACAGGGTCCTACGAGCAGTACTTC. Translation gives CASSATGTGSYEQYF.

The CDR3, as DNA: TGTGCCAGCAGCCAAGAATTCAACACTGAAGCTTTCTTT. This gives the protein CASSQEFNTEAFF. This chain joins TRBV16 and TRBJ1-1, with D uncertain. The germline V gene encodes CDR1 KGHSY and CDR2 FQNENV. Trimming shortened V by 2 bases and J by 2 bases, and 6 bases separated the two germline ends. The CDR3 sequence is 13 residues long.

In DNA form, the CDR3 reads TGCGCCAGCAGTCCGGGACAGGGGGCTTCTGGAAACACCATATATTTT. Translated, it gives CASSPGQGASGNTIYF. This sequence joins TRBV23-1 and TRBJ1-3; 12 nucleotides agree with TRBD1. TRBV23-1 is classed as an ORF, of uncertain function. The V and J ends lost 4 bases and 1 base, in that order; junction bases with no gene match: 2. The CDR3 sequence is 16 residues long.

This chain connects TRBV7-9 to TRBJ2-2; no firm D call. The germline gives CDR1 SEHNR, CDR2 FQNEAQ (reference sequence). V lost 7 bases and J lost 1, with 4 bases in between. CDR3 size: 12 residues. The CDR3 sequence is CASIKNTGELFF. CDR3 DNA: TGTGCCAGCATTAAGAACACCGGGGAGCTGTTTTTT.

As for this clonotype: At one end, the junction sequence differs from germline, possibly due to a read error. The CDR3 DNA reads TGTGCCAGCAGTGAAGGACTAGCGCACTCCCACGAGCAGTACTTC. Translated: CASSEGLAHSHEQYF. The chain recombines TRBV6-1 with TRBJ2-7; 8 bases fit TRBD2. Germline V CDR1 and CDR2: MNHNS, SASEGT. The CDR3 is 15 residues long.

This clonotype was found a few times. In DNA, the CDR3 is TGCGCCAGCAGCTCTAGTCGACGGGTTCTTTTGCACGAGCAGTACTTC. Translation: CASSSSRRVLLHEQYF. The chain employs TRBV5-1 and TRBJ2-7; the D is unclear. V was cut by 3 bases and J by 5 bases, with 21 bases left in between. The CDR3 has 16 residues. Germline V gives CDR1 SGHRS, CDR2 YFSETQ.

The chain carries TRBV3-1 and TRBJ1-3; D is unresolved. CDR3 length equals 17 residues. Trimming left V 0 bases short and J 0 bases short, with 12 bases between. Germline CDR1 reads LGHDT; CDR2 reads YNNKEL (reference sequence). The CDR3 DNA reads TGTGCCAGCAGCCAAGATGGGCGTACAGCCTCTGGAAACACCATATATTTT. Translated, it gives CASSQDGRTASGNTIYF.

The rearrangement uses TRBV9 and TRBJ2-7; D remains unclear. Germline assignment: CDR1 SGDLS and CDR2 YYNGEE. V was pared by 4 bases and J by 4 bases, with 12 bases between. This CDR3 has 13 residues. The CDR3: CASSTSGRYEQYF. The CDR3, as DNA: TGTGCCAGCAGCACATCCGGGCGTTACGAGCAGTACTTC.